The TCR beta chain described here comes from a study of blood T cell repertoires in COVID-19. Generated by immunoSEQ multiplex PCR, the TCRdb table keeps only in-frame clones and is missing some. The sample shows tens of thousands of clones, roughly 87% of them seen only once. The V gene's germline CDR1 is MNHEY and CDR2 SVGAGI. The CDR3 has 15 residues. The ends were cut back, 5 bases at V and 4 bases at J, with 15 bases in the middle. The sequence derives from a woman aged 55 to 70 with COVID-19, enrolled during active disease. The sequenced sample consisted of peripheral blood. This sequence joins TRBV6-5 and TRBJ2-1, with D perhaps TRBD1 (6 bases). The CDR3 nucleotides read TGTGCCAGCAGTCACAACCGACAGGCATACAATGAGCAGTTCTTC. Encoded protein: CASSHNRQAYNEQFF.